Below, 32 T cell receptor beta chains from the same sample are listed, as sequenced in a study of STAT3 mutations in large granular lymphocyte leukemia. These TCRs' antigens remain unknown. Study-wide results and limits: Every T-LGLL patient had at least one immunodominant TCRbeta clonotype.

Measured with immunoSEQ multiplex PCR; TCRdb has only the in-frame clones, and not every one. The sample carries around 17,000 clones, about 83% recorded once. Sequenced material: peripheral blood mononuclear cells. Receptors originate from a middle-aged man with T-cell large granular lymphocyte leukemia. Some clones in this sample may be carry-over from other donors' samples.

The chain joins TRBV6-5 to TRBJ2-2, with 11 nucleotides matching TRBD2. V was clipped by 6 bases and J by 5 bases; unmatched bases: 2. CDR3 length: 14 residues. Germline-derived CDR1 and CDR2 are MNHEY and SVGAGI. CDR3 bases: TGTGCCAGCAGAACTAGCGGGAGAACCGGGGAGCTGTTTTTT. Protein sequence: CASRTSGRTGELFF.

The rearrangement uses TRBV6-1 and TRBJ2-7, with D possibly matching TRBD1 (6 bases). Germline lookup yields CDR1 MNHNS and CDR2 SASEGT. Trimming pared 2 bases from V and 5 bases from J, leaving 10 bases between. The CDR3 is 13 amino acids. The CDR3 protein is CASSEQGINEQYF. DNA of the CDR3: TGTGCCAGCAGTGAACAGGGGATTAACGAGCAGTACTTC.

The chain is built from TRBV28 and TRBJ2-7; 7 bases fit TRBD1. The CDR3 has 14 amino acids. Germline loops: CDR1 MDHEN, CDR2 SYDVKM. With V trimmed by 8 bases and J by 5 bases, 12 bases remained unmatched. CDR3 sequence (DNA): TGTGCCAGCCACACGACAGGGTCTTTGGACGAGCAGTACTTC. Its translation is CASHTTGSLDEQYF.

V is TRBV6-5 and J is TRBJ1-5, with TRBD1 identical over 8 bases. Trimming removed 6 bases from V and 2 bases from J; junction bases left unmatched: 6. Germline V gives CDR1 MNHEY, CDR2 SVGAGI. There are 15 residues in the CDR3. CDR3 bases: TGTGCCAGCAGCCCACAGGGGGGCGGCAATCAGCCCCAGCATTTT. Translated, it gives CASSPQGGGNQPQHF.

This clone was seen only a few times. V usage is TRBV10-2 and J usage is TRBJ2-7, with D tentatively TRBD1 or TRBD2 (5 bases each). The germline CDR1 and CDR2 sequences are WSHSY and SAAADI. The CDR3 runs 16 residues. The V end lost 8 bases, the J end lost 1 base, and 21 bases lay between the germline ends. CDR3 residues: CASRLAGTAPSYEQYF. In DNA, the CDR3 is TGCGCCAGCCGATTGGCCGGGACGGCCCCTTCCTACGAGCAGTACTTC.

The J gene is TRBJ2-7, the V gene TRBV7-2; D uncertain. The CDR3 is 14 residues long. Trimming removed 1 base from V and 2 bases from J, with 9 bases in between. The V gene's germline CDR1 is SGHTA and CDR2 FQGNSA. The CDR3: CASSLGARTYEQYF. As DNA, the CDR3 is TGTGCCAGCAGCTTAGGAGCAAGAACCTACGAGCAGTACTTC.

The genes are TRBV5-1 and TRBJ2-7; 7 bases map to TRBD2. The germline V gene has CDR1 SGHRS and CDR2 YFSETQ. The CDR3 covers 14 residues. V was pared by 3 bases and J by 2 bases, with 5 bases of the junction left unmatched. CDR3 in amino acids: CASSWGGGTYEQYF. CDR3 bases: TGCGCCAGCAGCTGGGGGGGAGGCACCTACGAGCAGTACTTC.

This clone was detected only a few times. The chain is built from TRBV2 and TRBJ1-3; TRBD1 might be the D (6 bases). V was pared by 0 bases and J by 0 bases, with 6 bases between. Germline assignment: CDR1 SNHLY and CDR2 FYNNEI. The length of the CDR3 is 15 residues. CDR3 amino acids: CASSEAGGSGNTIYF. CDR3 bases: TGTGCCAGCAGTGAAGCAGGGGGCTCTGGAAACACCATATATTTT.

This chain links TRBV7-8 with TRBJ2-3; D is undetermined. The germline gives CDR1 SGHVS, CDR2 FQNEAQ. This CDR3 region has 14 residues. V dropped 5 bases and J dropped 1 base, with 10 bases sitting between them. CDR3 DNA sequence: TGTGCCAGCAGCCTAGGATCGGGCACAGATACGCAGTATTTT. It yields the protein CASSLGSGTDTQYF.

V is TRBV15 and J is TRBJ1-5; D is uncertain. CDR1 and CDR2 from the germline V gene are LNHNV and YYDKDF (reference sequence). This CDR3 comprises 15 residues. Trimming took 5 bases from V and 0 from J, leaving 11 bases between them. CDR3 loop: CATSLIFNSNQPQHF. The CDR3 bases are TGTGCCACCAGCCTAATTTTTAATAGCAATCAGCCCCAGCATTTT.

The genes are TRBV7-6 and TRBJ1-2, with D unclear. The CDR3 covers 11 residues. V dropped 5 bases and J dropped 8 bases, with 9 bases sitting between them. Per germline, CDR1 SGHVS and CDR2 FNYEAQ. CDR3 sequence: CASSGGWGYTF. CDR3 nucleotide sequence: TGTGCCAGCAGCGGTGGTTGGGGCTACACCTTC.

V usage is TRBV5-1 and J usage is TRBJ1-4; D unclear. Germline V CDR1 and CDR2: SGHRS, YFSETQ. The CDR3 contains 13 residues. Trimming cost V 2 bases and J 5 bases, with 7 bases left between them. The CDR3 is CASSFRSNEKLFF. CDR3 coding DNA: TGCGCCAGCAGCTTCCGATCGAATGAAAAACTGTTTTTT.

This sequence joins TRBV11-3 and TRBJ2-1; D uncertain. Germline CDR1 and CDR2: SGHNT and YENEEA. The V gene lost 5 bases and the J gene lost 8 bases, with 16 bases spanning the gap. This CDR3 comprises 14 residues. CDR3 residues: CASSRSPFGDEQFF. DNA of the CDR3: TGTGCCAGCAGCAGGTCACCTTTTGGGGATGAGCAGTTCTTC. The full variable domain, in which reference TRBV11-3 and TRBJ2-1 provide the parts outside the CDR3, is EAGVVQSPRYKIIEKKQPVAFWCNPISGHNTLYWYLQNLGQGPELLIRYENEEAVDDSQLPKDRFSAERLKGVDSTLKIQPAELGDSAVYLCASSRSPFGDEQFFGPGTRLTVL.

The chain has TRBV4-3 and TRBJ2-1, with 7 bases aligning to TRBD1. There are 14 residues in the CDR3. The trim removed 3 bases at V and 4 bases at J, leaving 3 bases unmatched. CDR1 and CDR2 (germline): LGHNA, YSLEER. DNA for the CDR3: TGCGCCAGCAGCCATACAGGGGTATACAATGAGCAGTTCTTC. It translates to CASSHTGVYNEQFF.

The rearrangement uses TRBV11-3 and TRBJ2-7; no reliable D call. Looked up from germline, CDR1 is SGHNT and CDR2 is YENEEA. V lost 1 base to trimming and J lost 2 bases, with 6 bases between them. The CDR3 is 13 amino acids. The CDR3 sequence: CASSLAATYEQYF. The CDR3 DNA reads as TGTGCCAGCAGCTTAGCGGCCACCTACGAGCAGTACTTC.

This rearrangement joins TRBV7-6 to TRBJ2-7; TRBD1 matches at 8 bases. There are 16 residues in the CDR3. Per germline, CDR1 SGHVS and CDR2 FNYEAQ. V shed 5 bases, J shed 0 bases, and the junction held 9 bases outside the gene matches. DNA of the CDR3: TGTGCCAGCAGCCCCTGGGGACAGGTCCCCTCCTACGAGCAGTACTTC. Translating gives CASSPWGQVPSYEQYF.

This chain links TRBV7-3 with TRBJ2-4; 8 positions agree with TRBD1. The length of the CDR3 is 13 residues. J was trimmed by 6 bases and V by 4 bases; bases with no gene match: 2. Germline V gene data show CDR1 as SGHTA and CDR2 as FQGTGA. The CDR3 DNA reads as TGTGCCAGCAGCTCTGGACAGGGAAACATTCAGTACTTC. It specifies CASSSGQGNIQYF.

This clone was seen a few times. The chain has TRBV2 and TRBJ1-2, with 7 bases fitting TRBD1. Germline CDR1 SNHLY, CDR2 FYNNEI. The CDR3 extends over 14 amino acids. The V segment lost 8 bases and the J segment 0 bases; nucleotides outside the gene matches: 6. CDR3 sequence (DNA): TGTGCCAGCGTCCGGGACAGATCTAACTATGGCTACACCTTC. It is translated as CASVRDRSNYGYTF.

CDR3 protein: CASSLSATNEKLFF. As DNA, the CDR3 is TGTGCCAGCAGCTTGTCGGCAACTAATGAAAAACTGTTTTTT. The rearrangement joins TRBV5-4 to TRBJ1-4; no definite D call. The CDR3 spans 14 residues. Germline-derived CDR1 and CDR2 are SGHNT and YYREEE (reference sequence). Trimming took off 1 base at V and 0 bases at J, with 4 bases between the two ends.

This clone was counted only a few times. CDR3 loop: CASSVSPGTYEQYF. As DNA, the CDR3 is TGTGCCAGCAGCGTATCTCCCGGAACCTACGAGCAGTACTTC. V gene TRBV9 combines with J gene TRBJ2-7; D not resolved. Trimming took off 1 base at V and 2 bases at J, with 10 bases between the two ends. CDR3 size: 14 residues. Germline V gene sequence: CDR1 SGDLS, CDR2 YYNGEE.

This chain links TRBV9 with TRBJ2-5, with D perhaps TRBD1 (5 bases). V lost 7 bases, J lost 10 bases, and 23 bases lay in between. CDR1 and CDR2 (germline): SGDLS, YYNGEE. This CDR3 is built from 14 residues. In nucleotides, the CDR3 is TGTGCCAGCGCCGCGGTGGCCGGGCAGGGTGTCCAGTACTTC. Translated: CASAAVAGQGVQYF. The whole variable domain, remainder taken from reference TRBV9 and TRBJ2-5, is DSGVTQTPKHLITATGQRVTLRCSPRSGDLSVYWYQQSLDQGLQFLIQYYNGEERAKGNILERFSAQQFPDLHSELNLSSLELGDSALYFCASAAVAGQGVQYFGPGTRLLVL.

The chain recombines TRBV14 with TRBJ1-4; no definite D call. CDR3 size: 13 residues. The germline V and J ends were trimmed by 3 bases and 6 bases, with 8 bases remaining between them. Germline values: CDR1 SGHDN, CDR2 FVKESK. In nucleotides, the CDR3 is TGTGCCAGCAGCCACATAAACGATGAAAAACTGTTTTTT. Protein product: CASSHINDEKLFF.

This chain uses TRBV4-2 with TRBJ2-3; 9 nucleotides match TRBD2. Germline assignment: CDR1 LGHNA and CDR2 YNFKEQ. The CDR3 is 15 residues long. V lost 4 bases to trimming and J lost 3 bases; unmatched junction nucleotides: 5. The CDR3 reads CASSLLAGNTDTQYF. CDR3 nucleotides: TGTGCCAGCAGCCTCCTAGCGGGGAATACAGATACGCAGTATTTT.

This chain connects TRBV7-2 to TRBJ2-5, with D perhaps being TRBD1 or TRBD2 (5 bases each). This CDR3 is built from 16 residues. The germline gives CDR1 SGHTA, CDR2 FQGNSA. V lost 1 base and J 4 bases, leaving 16 bases between the germline ends. This CDR3 is CASSLGGPPNPETQYF. The DNA of the CDR3 is TGTGCCAGCAGCTTAGGGGGACCGCCTAACCCAGAGACCCAGTACTTC.

The rearrangement joins TRBV10-2 to TRBJ2-5; 7 bases map to TRBD2. This CDR3 spans 13 amino acids. Trimming cost V 6 bases and J 3 bases; bases outside gene matches: 4. The V gene's germline CDR1 is WSHSY and CDR2 SAAADI. CDR3 sequence (DNA): TGCGCCAGCAGCGGACTAGAAAAAGAGACCCAGTACTTC. Its translation is CASSGLEKETQYF.

The chain combines TRBV9 with TRBJ1-4; no firm D call. The CDR3 extends over 11 amino acids. Germline CDR1 is SGDLS and CDR2 is YYNGEE. The V end lost 3 bases, the J end lost 5 bases, and 2 bases lay between the germline ends. This CDR3 reads CASSGNEKLFF. CDR3 DNA sequence: TGTGCCAGCAGCGGGAATGAAAAACTGTTTTTT.

The V and J genes are TRBV5-6 and TRBJ2-1; 10 bases are a match to TRBD2. This CDR3 region has 17 residues. The V segment lost 4 bases and the J segment 8 bases; nucleotides outside the gene matches: 15. CDR1 is SGHDT and CDR2 is YYEEEE in the germline V gene. In DNA form, the CDR3 reads TGTGCCAGCAGCCCCACAGGGACTAGCGCCGTGGGCGATGAGCAGTTCTTC. Its translation is CASSPTGTSAVGDEQFF.

V gene TRBV6-1 combines with J gene TRBJ2-3; 12 bases line up with TRBD2. Germline lookup yields CDR1 MNHNS and CDR2 SASEGT. The CDR3 runs 15 residues. The trim removed 4 bases at V and 1 base at J, leaving 0 bases unmatched. The CDR3 coding sequence is TGTGCCAGCAGTGGACTAGCGGGGGGCACAGATACGCAGTATTTT. Its translation is CASSGLAGGTDTQYF.

The gene calls are TRBV30 and TRBJ2-7; 8 nucleotides align to TRBD1. V lost 6 bases to trimming and J lost 7 bases; unmatched junction nucleotides: 14. Germline lookup yields CDR1 GTSNPN and CDR2 SVGIG (reference sequence). This CDR3 comprises 14 residues. The CDR3 protein is CACASRDRPREQYF. The CDR3 DNA follows: TGTGCCTGCGCTTCCCGGGACAGGCCCCGGGAGCAGTACTTC.

The V and J genes are TRBV19 and TRBJ1-1; TRBD1 might be the D (5 bases). There are 18 residues in the CDR3. Germline loops: CDR1 LNHDA, CDR2 SQIVND (reference sequence). V was pared by 5 bases and J by 0 bases, with 22 bases between. CDR3 nucleotides: TGTGCCAGTAGTCCCCCTCGGAGTAGGGGATTTATGAACACTGAAGCTTTCTTT. As protein: CASSPPRSRGFMNTEAFF.

The chain recombines TRBV11-2 with TRBJ2-1, with D possibly matching TRBD2 (6 bases). The CDR3 covers 16 residues. The V and J ends lost 4 bases and 0 bases respectively, with 13 bases between them. CDR1 and CDR2 (germline): SGHAT, FQNNGV. Written as DNA, the CDR3 is TGTGCCAGCAGCTGGGGCGCGGGGAGCTCCTACAATGAGCAGTTCTTC. It is translated as CASSWGAGSSYNEQFF.

The chain combines TRBV5-1 with TRBJ2-7; unclear D gene. Germline-derived CDR1 and CDR2 are SGHRS and YFSETQ. The ends were cut back, 0 bases at V and 3 bases at J, with 1 base in the middle. This CDR3 has 11 amino acids. The CDR3 DNA is TGCGCCAGCAGCTTGGACTACGAGCAGTACTTC. Its protein is CASSLDYEQYF.